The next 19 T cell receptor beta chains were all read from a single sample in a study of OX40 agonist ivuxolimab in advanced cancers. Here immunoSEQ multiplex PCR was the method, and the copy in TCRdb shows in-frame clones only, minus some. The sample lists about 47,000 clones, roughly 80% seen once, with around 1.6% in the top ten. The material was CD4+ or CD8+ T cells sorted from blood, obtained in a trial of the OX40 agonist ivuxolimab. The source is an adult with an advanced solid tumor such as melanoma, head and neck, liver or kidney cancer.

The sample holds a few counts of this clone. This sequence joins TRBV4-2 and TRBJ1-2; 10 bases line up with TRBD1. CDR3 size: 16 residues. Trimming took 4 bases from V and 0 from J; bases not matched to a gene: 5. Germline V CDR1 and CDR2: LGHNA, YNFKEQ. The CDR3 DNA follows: TGTGCCAGCAGCCTACGGACAGGGGGAGCTAACTATGGCTACACCTTC. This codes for CASSLRTGGANYGYTF.

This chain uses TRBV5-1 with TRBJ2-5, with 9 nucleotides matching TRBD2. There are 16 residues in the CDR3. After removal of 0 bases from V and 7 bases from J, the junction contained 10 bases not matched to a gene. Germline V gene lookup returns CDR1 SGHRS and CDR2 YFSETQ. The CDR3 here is CASSLAPSGTMSTQYF. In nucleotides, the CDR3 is TGCGCCAGCAGCTTGGCCCCTAGCGGGACAATGTCGACCCAGTACTTC.

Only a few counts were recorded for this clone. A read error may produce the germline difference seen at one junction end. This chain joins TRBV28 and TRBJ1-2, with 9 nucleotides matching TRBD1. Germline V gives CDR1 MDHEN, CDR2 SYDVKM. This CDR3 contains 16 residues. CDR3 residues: CTTLGQGRRGGYGYTF. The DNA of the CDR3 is TGCACGACCCTAGGACAGGGGCGAAGGGGGGGCTATGGCTACACCTTC.

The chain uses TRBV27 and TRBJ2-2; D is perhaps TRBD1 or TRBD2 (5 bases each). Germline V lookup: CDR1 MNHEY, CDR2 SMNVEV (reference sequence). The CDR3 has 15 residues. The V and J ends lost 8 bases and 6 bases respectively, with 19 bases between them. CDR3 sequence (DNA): TGTGCCAGCGGCCGGACAATTCTCGGGGCCGGGGAGCTGTTTTTT. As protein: CASGRTILGAGELFF.

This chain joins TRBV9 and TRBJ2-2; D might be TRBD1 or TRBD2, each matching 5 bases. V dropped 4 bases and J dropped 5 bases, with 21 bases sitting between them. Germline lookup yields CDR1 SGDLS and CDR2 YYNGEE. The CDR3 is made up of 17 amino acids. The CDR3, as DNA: TGTGCCAGCAGCTTTCGGCGAGGGGCCCCGGAGACCGGGGAGCTGTTTTTT. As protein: CASSFRRGAPETGELFF.

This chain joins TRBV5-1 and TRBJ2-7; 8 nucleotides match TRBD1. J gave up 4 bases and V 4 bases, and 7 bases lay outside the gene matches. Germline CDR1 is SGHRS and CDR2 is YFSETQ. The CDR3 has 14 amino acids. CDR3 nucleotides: TGCGCCAGCAGCAAGGACAGGGCTTTGTACGAGCAGTACTTC. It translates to CASSKDRALYEQYF.

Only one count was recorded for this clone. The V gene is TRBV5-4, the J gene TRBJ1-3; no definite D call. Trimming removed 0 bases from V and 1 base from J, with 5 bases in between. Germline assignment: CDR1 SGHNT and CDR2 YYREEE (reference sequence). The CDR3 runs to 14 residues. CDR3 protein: CASSLDTSGNTIYF. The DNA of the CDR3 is TGTGCCAGCAGCTTGGACACATCTGGAAACACCATATATTTT.

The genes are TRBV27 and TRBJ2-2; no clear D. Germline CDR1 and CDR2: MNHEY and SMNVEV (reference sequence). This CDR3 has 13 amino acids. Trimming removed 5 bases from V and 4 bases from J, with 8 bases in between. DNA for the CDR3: TGTGCCAGCAGTCCCCCTTCCACCGGGGAGCTGTTTTTT. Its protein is CASSPPSTGELFF.

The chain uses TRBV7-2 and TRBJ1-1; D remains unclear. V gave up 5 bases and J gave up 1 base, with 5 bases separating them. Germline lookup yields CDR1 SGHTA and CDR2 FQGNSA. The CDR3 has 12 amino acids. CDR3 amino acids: CASSAPNTEAFF. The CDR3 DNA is TGTGCCAGCAGCGCCCCGAACACTGAAGCTTTCTTT.

The CDR3 loop reads CASSQQAGNYGYTF. The DNA of the CDR3 is TGTGCCAGCAGTCAGCAGGCCGGGAACTATGGCTACACCTTC. This sequence joins TRBV11-2 and TRBJ1-2; no definite D call. Germline V gives CDR1 SGHAT, CDR2 FQNNGV. The CDR3 loop spans 14 amino acids. The V end was cut by 6 bases, the J end by 2 bases, with 13 bases between.

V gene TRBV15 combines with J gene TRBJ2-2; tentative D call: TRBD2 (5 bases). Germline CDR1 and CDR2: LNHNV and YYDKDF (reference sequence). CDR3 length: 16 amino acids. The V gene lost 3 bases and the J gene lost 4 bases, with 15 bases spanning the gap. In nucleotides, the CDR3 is TGTGCCACCAGCAGGGAAAGCGGTGGATTCACCGGGGAGCTGTTTTTT. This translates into CATSRESGGFTGELFF.

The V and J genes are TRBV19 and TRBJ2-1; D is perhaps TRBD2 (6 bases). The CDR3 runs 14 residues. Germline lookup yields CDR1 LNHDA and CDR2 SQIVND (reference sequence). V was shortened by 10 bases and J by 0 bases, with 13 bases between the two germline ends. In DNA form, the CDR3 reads TGTGCCACCCCGCGGGACTTCTCCTACAATGAGCAGTTCTTC. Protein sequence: CATPRDFSYNEQFF.

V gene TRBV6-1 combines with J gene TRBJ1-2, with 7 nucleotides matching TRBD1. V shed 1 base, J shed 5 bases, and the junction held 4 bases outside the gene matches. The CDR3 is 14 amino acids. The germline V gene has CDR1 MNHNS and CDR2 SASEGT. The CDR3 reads CASSEDRGGYGYTF. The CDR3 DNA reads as TGTGCCAGCAGTGAAGACAGGGGTGGGTATGGCTACACCTTC.

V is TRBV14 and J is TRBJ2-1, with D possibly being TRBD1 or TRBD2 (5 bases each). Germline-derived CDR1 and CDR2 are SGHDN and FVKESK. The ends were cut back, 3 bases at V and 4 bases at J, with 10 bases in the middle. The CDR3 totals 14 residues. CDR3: CASSQGVRYNEQFF. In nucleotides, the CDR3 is TGTGCCAGCAGCCAGGGGGTACGGTACAATGAGCAGTTCTTC.

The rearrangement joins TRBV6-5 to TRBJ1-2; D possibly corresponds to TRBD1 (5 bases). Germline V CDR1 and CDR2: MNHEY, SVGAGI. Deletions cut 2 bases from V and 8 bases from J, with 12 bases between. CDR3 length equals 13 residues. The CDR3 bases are TGTGCCAGCAGTTACATGGGGGACCGGGGCTACACCTTC. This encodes CASSYMGDRGYTF.

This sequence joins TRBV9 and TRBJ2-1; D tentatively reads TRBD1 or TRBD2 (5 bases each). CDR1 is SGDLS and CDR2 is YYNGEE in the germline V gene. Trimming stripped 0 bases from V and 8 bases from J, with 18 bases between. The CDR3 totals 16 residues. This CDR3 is CASSVAGAWGSYEQFF. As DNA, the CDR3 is TGTGCCAGCAGCGTAGCTGGTGCGTGGGGGAGCTATGAGCAGTTCTTC.

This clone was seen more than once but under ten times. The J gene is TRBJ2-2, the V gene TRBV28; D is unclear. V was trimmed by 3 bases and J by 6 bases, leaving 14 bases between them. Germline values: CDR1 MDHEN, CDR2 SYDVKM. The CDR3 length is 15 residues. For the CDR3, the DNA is TGTGCCAGCAGTTTGATCGGCACCCAGGCCGGGGAGCTGTTTTTT. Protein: CASSLIGTQAGELFF.

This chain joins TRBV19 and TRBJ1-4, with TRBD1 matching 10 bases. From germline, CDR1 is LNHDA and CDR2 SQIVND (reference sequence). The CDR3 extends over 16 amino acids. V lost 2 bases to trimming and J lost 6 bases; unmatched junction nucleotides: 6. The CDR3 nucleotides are TGTGCCAGTAGTATACCCCGGACAGGGGGGGATGAAAAACTGTTTTTT. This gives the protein CASSIPRTGGDEKLFF.

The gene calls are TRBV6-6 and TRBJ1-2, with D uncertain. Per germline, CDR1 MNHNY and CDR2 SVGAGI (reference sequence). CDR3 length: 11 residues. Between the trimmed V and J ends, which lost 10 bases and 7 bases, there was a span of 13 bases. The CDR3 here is CATVAVSGYTF. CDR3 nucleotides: TGTGCCACCGTCGCAGTCAGTGGCTACACCTTC.